Below, 15 T cell receptor beta chains from the same sample are listed, as sequenced in a study of blood T cell repertoires in COVID-19. The data were produced by immunoSEQ multiplex PCR, yet TCRdb's version contains in-frame clones alone and is incomplete. The repertoire holds some 99,000 clones, with about 90% as singletons. The sample consisted of peripheral blood. The receptor set was obtained from a human donor with COVID-19, enrolled during active disease. The donor label of this sample is uncertain.

The rearrangement joins TRBV6-5 to TRBJ1-3, with D perhaps matching TRBD1 (5 bases). The length of the CDR3 is 15 residues. Germline CDR1 is MNHEY and CDR2 is SVGAGI. Trimming took off 6 bases at V and 0 bases at J, with 12 bases between the two ends. In nucleotides, the CDR3 is TGTGCCAGCAGAATCATGGGGGGCTCTGGAAACACCATATATTTT. This encodes CASRIMGGSGNTIYF.

The chain has TRBV25-1 and TRBJ2-5, with D maybe TRBD1 (6 bases). The CDR3 sequence is 16 residues long. Germline V CDR1 and CDR2: MGHDK, SYGVNS. The V and J ends lost 7 bases and 4 bases respectively, with 22 bases between them. The CDR3 loop is CASTTRKARGRETQYF. The CDR3 coding sequence is TGTGCCAGCACCACGAGGAAGGCCAGGGGAAGAGAGACCCAGTACTTC.

The genes are TRBV2 and TRBJ2-5; D gene uncertain. The CDR3 contains 15 residues. Germline V gene sequence: CDR1 SNHLY, CDR2 FYNNEI. The V end was cut by 7 bases, the J end by 2 bases, with 17 bases between. The DNA of the CDR3 is TGTGCCAGCAAGACCCTCACTTCTAGTCAAGAGACCCAGTACTTC. Translated: CASKTLTSSQETQYF.

The rearrangement joins TRBV4-1 to TRBJ1-5; TRBD1 might be the D (6 bases). Trimming removed 0 bases from V and 2 bases from J, with 8 bases in between. Germline CDR1 MGHRA, CDR2 YSYEKL. CDR3 length: 15 amino acids. This chain's CDR3 is CASSQEDRRNQPQHF. The CDR3 DNA reads TGCGCCAGCAGCCAAGAGGACAGACGCAATCAGCCCCAGCATTTT.

The J gene is TRBJ1-2, the V gene TRBV29-1; tentative D call: TRBD1 (6 bases). Trimming took 0 bases from V and 8 from J, leaving 7 bases between them. The CDR3 is 11 amino acids. CDR1 SQVTM and CDR2 ANQGSEA come from the germline V gene. DNA of the CDR3: TGCAGCGTTGAAGAGGGGGCGGGCTACACCTTC. Its translation is CSVEEGAGYTF.

V usage is TRBV5-1 and J usage is TRBJ2-7; no reliable D call. The CDR3 covers 14 residues. The germline V and J ends were trimmed by 0 bases and 0 bases, with 7 bases remaining between them. Germline V lookup: CDR1 SGHRS, CDR2 YFSETQ. The CDR3 spells CASSLGQSSYEQYF. The CDR3 DNA sequence: TGCGCCAGCAGCTTGGGACAAAGCTCCTACGAGCAGTACTTC.

J is TRBJ1-6 and V is TRBV5-5; D uncertain. V shed 3 bases and J shed 7 bases, with 14 bases lying between them. Per the germline V gene, CDR1 is SGHKS and CDR2 is YYEKEE (reference sequence). The length of the CDR3 is 15 residues. For the CDR3, the DNA is TGTGCCAGCAGCTACCTAAGTCCACGGAATTCACCCCTCCACTTT. Protein product: CASSYLSPRNSPLHF.

The gene calls are TRBV27 and TRBJ1-1; D gene unclear. V shed 3 bases and J shed 4 bases, with 12 bases lying between them. The germline gives CDR1 MNHEY, CDR2 SMNVEV (reference sequence). The CDR3 has 14 residues. For the CDR3, the DNA is TGTGCCAGCAGTTTTAAAACGCGGATCACTGAAGCTTTCTTT. It yields the protein CASSFKTRITEAFF.

The chain uses TRBV6-5 and TRBJ1-2; 8 positions agree with TRBD1. Per germline, CDR1 MNHEY and CDR2 SVGAGI. CDR3 size: 13 residues. J gave up 7 bases and V 6 bases, and 7 bases lay outside the gene matches. The CDR3 DNA follows: TGTGCCAGCAGCTATCAGGGGGCGGGTGGCTACACCTTC. Residues: CASSYQGAGGYTF.

As for this clone: The sample holds other DNA sequences that translate to the same CDR3. The chain combines TRBV4-1 with TRBJ1-2; a weak D match, TRBD1 (5 bases). The germline CDR1 and CDR2 sequences are MGHRA and YSYEKL. CDR3 length equals 14 residues. The V gene lost 0 bases and the J gene lost 4 bases, with 9 bases spanning the gap. The CDR3: CASSQEGRAYGYTF. Written as DNA, the CDR3 is TGCGCCAGCAGCCAAGAGGGCAGGGCCTATGGCTACACCTTC.

Only a few counts were recorded for this clone. The chain recombines TRBV28 with TRBJ1-6, with D possibly matching TRBD1 (6 bases). Deletions cut 7 bases from V and 4 bases from J, with 14 bases between. This CDR3 has 15 residues. Germline assignment: CDR1 MDHEN and CDR2 SYDVKM. CDR3 sequence reads: CASTDRRLYNSPLHF. The CDR3 bases are TGTGCCAGCACCGACAGGCGGCTATATAATTCACCCCTCCACTTT.

The gene calls are TRBV18 and TRBJ1-6; TRBD1 might be the D (6 bases). V was trimmed by 1 base and J by 7 bases, leaving 14 bases between them. Looked up from germline, CDR1 is KGHSH and CDR2 is LQKENI. CDR3 length: 16 residues. The CDR3 protein is CASSPQTGFNNSPLHF. For the CDR3, the DNA is TGTGCCAGCTCACCACAAACAGGGTTCAACAATTCACCCCTCCACTTT.

This clone was detected once. The chain recombines TRBV13 with TRBJ2-3, with 12 bases fitting TRBD2. Germline V gene sequence: CDR1 PRHDT, CDR2 FYEKMQ (reference sequence). Trimming at V came to 3 bases and at J to 2 bases, leaving 9 bases not matched to a gene. This CDR3 has 18 residues. CDR3 DNA: TGTGCCAGCAGCTTTCGACTAGCGGGGGCTCTAGACACAGATACGCAGTATTTT. Amino acids: CASSFRLAGALDTDTQYF.

The genes are TRBV28 and TRBJ1-2; TRBD1 matches 7 bases. V was clipped by 3 bases and J by 4 bases; unmatched bases: 8. This CDR3 contains 15 residues. The germline V gene encodes CDR1 MDHEN and CDR2 SYDVKM. The CDR3 nucleotides read TGTGCCAGCAGTTTTACCTTCCAGGGGGGCTATGGCTACACCTTC. This translates into CASSFTFQGGYGYTF.

In its sample, this clone was seen once. The chain is built from TRBV6-5 and TRBJ1-4, with D unresolved. Germline CDR1 MNHEY, CDR2 SVGAGI. Trimming removed 3 bases from V and 7 bases from J, with 12 bases in between. This CDR3 is built from 14 residues. The CDR3 DNA sequence: TGTGCCAGCAGTTATACGAGGGTGGCTGAAAAACTGTTTTTT. As protein: CASSYTRVAEKLFF.